One sample yielded the 18 T cell receptor beta chains listed below, sequenced in a study of tumor-infiltrating lymphocytes in primary liver carcinoma. Co-extraction of both nucleic acids (RNA and DNA) used about 18-31 mg of unsorted bulk tissue. Making TCR beta cDNA involved around 500 ng total RNA and a constant-region primer. Libraries of TCR beta came from three nested multiplex PCR rounds with slightly modified ARM-PCR. The first two PCR rounds used TRBV1-TRBV30 primers with a Cbeta primer, nine to ten cycles each. MiXCR, run by TCRdb on the multiplex PCR reads, gives a single entry per CDR3 protein. The table records roughly 80,000 distinct CDR3 sequences, about 64% of them present only once. Sequenced sample: liver tumor tissue from sampling region 4. Subset: tumor region T4, right-lateral pole. These receptor sequences come from a woman aged 55-69 years with primary liver carcinoma and hepatitis B virus infection.

This clonotype appeared a few times. Relative to the germline gene, one junction end is altered; a read error may explain this. This chain connects TRBV12-3 or TRBV12-4 to TRBJ2-3; TRBD1 matches 7 bases. There are 14 residues in the CDR3. This CDR3 is CANSLTGGTDTQYF. The CDR3 region has the DNA TGTGCCAACAGTTTAACAGGGGGCACAGATACGCAGTATTTT.

This clonotype was seen a handful of times. J is TRBJ2-2 and V is TRBV19; D call uncertain. The CDR3 consists of 12 residues. The germline gives CDR1 LNHDA, CDR2 SQIVND (reference sequence). V gave up 7 bases and J gave up 2 bases, with 5 bases separating them. Here the CDR3 reads CASKENTGELFF. The CDR3 nucleotides are TGTGCCAGTAAAGAAAACACCGGGGAGCTGTTTTTT.

Comment on this clonotype: A read error may account for a junction end that differs from germline. The CDR3 sequence is CASILADMQYF. In DNA form, the CDR3 reads TGCGCCAGCATCTTGGCAGATATGCAGTATTTT. The chain is built from TRBV5-1 and TRBJ2-3; no clear D. In germline, CDR1 is SGHRS, CDR2 YFSETQ. The CDR3 totals 11 residues. Using reference TRBV5-1 and TRBJ2-3 for the parts outside the CDR3, the full variable domain is KAGVTQTPRYLIKTRGQQVTLSCSPISGHRSVSWYQQTPGQGLQFLFEYFSETQRNKGNFPGRFSGRQFSNSRSEMNVSTLELGDSALYLCASILADMQYFGPGTRLTVL.

With respect to this clonotype: One junction end does not reproduce the germline sequence, and a read error may be involved. This chain uses TRBV29-1 with TRBJ2-5, with a weak D call TRBD2 (5 bases). This CDR3 spans 13 amino acids. CDR1 is SQVTM and CDR2 is ANQGSEA in the germline V gene. Here the CDR3 DNA reads TGCAGCGCGTATTCGGGATTTCAAGAGACCAAGTATTTC. Residues: CSAYSGFQETKYF.

As regards this clonotype: One junction end does not reproduce the germline sequence, and a read error may be involved. This chain connects TRBV5-5 to TRBJ2-4; TRBD1 is a possible D gene (5 bases). There are 14 residues in the CDR3. Germline V lookup: CDR1 SGHKS, CDR2 YYEKEE (reference sequence). The DNA of the CDR3 is TGTGTCAGCAGCTTGTCAAGGGGTCAAAACATTCAGCACTTC. Translation gives CVSSLSRGQNIQHF. Complete variable domain (other parts from reference TRBV5-5 and TRBJ2-4): DAGVTQSPTHLIKTRGQQVTLRCSPISGHKSVSWYQQVLGQGPQFIFQYYEKEERGRGNFPDRFSARQFPNYSSELNVNALLLGDSALYLCVSSLSRGQNIQHFGAGTRLSVL.

Concerning this clonotype: One end of the junction varies from germline; a read error may be responsible. The V gene is TRBV29-1, the J gene TRBJ1-2; TRBD1 aligns across 7 bases. This CDR3 is built from 12 residues. Per germline, CDR1 SQVTM and CDR2 ANQGSEA. CDR3 region: CSVGGQVGGHTF. The CDR3 DNA sequence: TGCAGCGTTGGTGGACAGGTCGGTGGCCACACCTTC.

In regard to this clonotype: In this CDR3 the conserved last residue, phenylalanine or tryptophan, is missing, so a read error is likely. Because the CDR3's place on the DNA is in doubt, the DNA is left out and the CDR3 is given as listed by TCRdb. The chain joins TRBV10-3 to TRBJ1-1; the D call in the table, TRBD1, was not verified against the DNA. Inclusive of both ends, the CDR3 amounts to 15 amino acids. From germline, CDR1 is ENHRY and CDR2 SYGVKD. The CDR3 spells CAISDIGETDTEASI.

The chain has TRBV5-1 and TRBJ2-1; D is tentatively TRBD1 or TRBD2 (6 bases each). The germline V gene encodes CDR1 SGHRS and CDR2 YFSETQ. CDR3 length equals 15 residues. Between the trimmed V and J ends, which lost 2 bases and 5 bases, there was a span of 14 bases. The CDR3 DNA sequence: TGCGCCAGCAGCTTACGGGGGCCCACTAACAATGAGCAGTTCTTC. It yields the protein CASSLRGPTNNEQFF.

The rearrangement joins TRBV11-1 to TRBJ2-5, with D possibly being TRBD2 (5 bases). The V gene lost 5 bases and the J gene lost 4 bases, with 14 bases spanning the gap. This CDR3 contains 14 residues. The germline V gene encodes CDR1 SGHAT and CDR2 FQDESV (reference sequence). The CDR3 protein is CASSRGRGRETQYF. CDR3 bases: TGTGCCAGCAGCCGAGGTAGAGGGCGAGAGACCCAGTACTTC.

As regards this clonotype: Its ends do not fully match the called genes, so a read error is possible. The chain couples TRBV29-1 to TRBJ1-6, with D perhaps TRBD1 (5 bases). There are 13 residues in the CDR3. CDR1 and CDR2 from the germline V gene are SQVTM and ANQGSEA. CDR3 amino acids: CSAGHGGSSPLHF. CDR3 in DNA: TGCAGCGCCGGACATGGTGGGAGTTCACCCCTCCACTTC.

This clonotype showed up many times. V is TRBV7-8 and J is TRBJ2-3, with D hard to call. Germline V gene lookup returns CDR1 SGHVS and CDR2 FQNEAQ. The CDR3 totals 14 residues. Trimming stripped 1 base from V and 1 base from J, with 6 bases between. This CDR3 is CASSLETGTDTQYF. The CDR3 DNA is TGTGCCAGCAGCTTAGAAACAGGCACAGATACGCAGTATTTT.

This clonotype was counted ten times or more. The chain combines TRBV2 with TRBJ1-2, with D tentatively TRBD1 (6 bases). V lost 6 bases, J lost 6 bases, and 11 bases lay in between. Germline CDR1 reads SNHLY; CDR2 reads FYNNEI. CDR3 size: 12 residues. The CDR3 protein is CASSETGHGYTF. The CDR3 region has the DNA TGTGCCAGCAGCGAGACAGGCCATGGCTACACCTTC.

As to this clonotype: The conserved phenylalanine or tryptophan normally closing the CDR3 is absent here, so this likely arose from a read error. This sequence joins TRBV11-1 and TRBJ2-7; 7 nucleotides match TRBD1. CDR1 is SGHAT, CDR2 FQDESV, per germline (reference sequence). This CDR3 has 13 amino acids. CDR3 sequence (DNA): TGTGCTAGCAGCCTCGGGGACAGCTACGAGCAGTACTAC. It codes for CASSLGDSYEQYY.

As to this clonotype: At one end the junction does not follow the germline gene, possibly because of a read error. CDR3 in amino acids: CANSASGANVLTF. The CDR3 region has the DNA TGCGCCAACAGTGCCTCTGGGGCCAACGTCCTGACATTC. V is TRBV10-1 and J is TRBJ2-6; maybe TRBD1 (5 bases). Germline values: CDR1 WNHNN, CDR2 SYGVQD (reference sequence). CDR3 length: 13 amino acids.

On this clonotype itself: The germline gene is not matched at one end of the junction; a read error may be the cause. The chain joins TRBV11-3 to TRBJ2-7, with 8 bases lining up with TRBD1. Germline V gene lookup returns CDR1 SGHNT and CDR2 YENEEA. The CDR3 totals 14 residues. The CDR3 nucleotides are TGCGCCAGCTCCGGGGCAGGGGGCAACTACGAGCAGTACTTC. Translating it yields CASSGAGGNYEQYF.

As for this clonotype: One junction end does not reproduce the germline sequence, and a read error may be involved. This chain connects TRBV11-1 to TRBJ2-6, with a possible D match to TRBD1 (6 bases). This CDR3 has 17 residues. CDR1 and CDR2 from the germline V gene are SGHAT and FQDESV (reference sequence). The CDR3 protein is CANSFKDRFSGANALTF. As DNA, the CDR3 is TGTGCCAACAGCTTCAAGGACAGATTCTCTGGGGCCAACGCCCTGACTTTC.

This clonotype is a singleton in its sample. Mismatch with germline at one junction end may stem from a read error. This chain uses TRBV29-1 with TRBJ1-6; D is unclear. Germline values: CDR1 SQVTM, CDR2 ANQGSEA. This CDR3 is built from 11 residues. The CDR3: CSDRCNSALHF. The CDR3 DNA sequence: TGCAGCGACAGATGTAATTCAGCCCTCCACTTT.

On this clonotype itself: A much larger clone differs by one base, so this may be a read error. The chain couples TRBV18 to TRBJ2-2; tentative D call: TRBD1 (6 bases). V was pared by 5 bases and J by 3 bases, with 19 bases between. Per the germline V gene, CDR1 is KGHSH and CDR2 is LQKENI. The CDR3 has 17 amino acids. CDR3: CASSLFMNRVDTGELFF. As DNA, the CDR3 is TGTGCCAGCTCATTGTTTATGAACAGGGTGGACACCGGGGAGCTGTTTTTT.